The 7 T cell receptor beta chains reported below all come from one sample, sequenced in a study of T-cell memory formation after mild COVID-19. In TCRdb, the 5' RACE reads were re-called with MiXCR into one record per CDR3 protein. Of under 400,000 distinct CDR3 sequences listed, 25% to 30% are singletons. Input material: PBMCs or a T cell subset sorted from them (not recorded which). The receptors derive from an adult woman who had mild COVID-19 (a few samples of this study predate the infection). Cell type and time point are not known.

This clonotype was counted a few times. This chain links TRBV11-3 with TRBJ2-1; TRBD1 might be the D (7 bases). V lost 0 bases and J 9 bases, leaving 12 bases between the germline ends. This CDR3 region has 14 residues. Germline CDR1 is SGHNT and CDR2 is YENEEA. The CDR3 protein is CASSLDPGGFEQFF. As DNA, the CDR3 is TGTGCCAGCAGCTTAGATCCAGGGGGGTTTGAGCAGTTCTTC.

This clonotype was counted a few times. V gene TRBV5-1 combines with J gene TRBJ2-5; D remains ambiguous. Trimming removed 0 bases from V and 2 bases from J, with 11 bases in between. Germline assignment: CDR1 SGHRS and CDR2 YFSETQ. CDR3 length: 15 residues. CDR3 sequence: CASSLAGSYQETQYF. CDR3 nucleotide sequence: TGCGCCAGCAGCTTGGCCGGCAGCTATCAAGAGACCCAGTACTTC.

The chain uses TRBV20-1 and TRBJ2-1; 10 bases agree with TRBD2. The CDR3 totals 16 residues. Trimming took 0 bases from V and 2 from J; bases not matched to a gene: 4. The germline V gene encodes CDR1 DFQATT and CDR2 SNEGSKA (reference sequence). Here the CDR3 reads CSARDRLAGTYNEQFF. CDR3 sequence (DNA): TGCAGTGCTAGAGACAGACTAGCGGGCACCTACAATGAGCAGTTCTTC.

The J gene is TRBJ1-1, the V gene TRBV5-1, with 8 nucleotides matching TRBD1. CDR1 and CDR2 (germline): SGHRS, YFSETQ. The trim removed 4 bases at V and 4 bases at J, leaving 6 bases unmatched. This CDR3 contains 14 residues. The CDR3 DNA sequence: TGCGCCAGCAGCCCCGACAGGGGTAGCACTGAAGCTTTCTTT. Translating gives CASSPDRGSTEAFF.

The CDR3 reads CASSRRSQGVGTDTQYF. In DNA form, the CDR3 reads TGCGCCAGCAGCCGCCGATCCCAGGGGGTTGGCACAGATACGCAGTATTTT. The chain employs TRBV4-1 and TRBJ2-3; 7 nucleotides align to TRBD1. V trimming: 4 bases; J trimming: 1 base; junction bases outside the gene matches: 11. The CDR3 runs 17 residues. The V gene's germline CDR1 is MGHRA and CDR2 YSYEKL.

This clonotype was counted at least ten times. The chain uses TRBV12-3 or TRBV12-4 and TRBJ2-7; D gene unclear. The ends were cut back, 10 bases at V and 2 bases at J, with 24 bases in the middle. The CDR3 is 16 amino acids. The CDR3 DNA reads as TGTGCCACCCCAGCTTATACTGACAACCCGCCCTACGAGCAGTACTTC. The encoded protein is CATPAYTDNPPYEQYF.

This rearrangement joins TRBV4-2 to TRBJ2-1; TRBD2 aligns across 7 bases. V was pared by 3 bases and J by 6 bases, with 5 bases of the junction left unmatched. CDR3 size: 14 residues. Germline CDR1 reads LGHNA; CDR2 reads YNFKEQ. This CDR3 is CASSQVGLVNEQFF. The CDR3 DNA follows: TGTGCCAGCAGCCAGGTCGGACTAGTCAATGAGCAGTTCTTC.